Listed below are T cell receptor beta chains from one sample, sequenced in a study of blood T cell repertoires in COVID-19. Produced via immunoSEQ multiplex PCR; TCRdb's table is partial and in-frame only. The sample lists 35,000 to 50,000 clones; roughly 74% were seen once. Sample: peripheral blood. The source is a man aged 80 or over with acute or convalescent COVID-19. Each CDR3 is given without its conserved first and last residue. Some rows have no size entry. The others give once, few or many, or a class for an expanded clone.

J	size	V	CDR3
TRBJ2-5	.	TRBV4-2	ASSQDQLAGHQETQY
TRBJ2-3	.	TRBV15	ATSSTGGTDTQY
TRBJ1-4	once	TRBV28	ASSLIVNEKLF
TRBJ1-2	.	TRBV28	ASHSPEGGAGSYGYT
TRBJ2-3	.	TRBV2	ASKRGSTDTQY
TRBJ2-3	.	TRBV6-2/TRBV6-3	ASSLRLAGSTDTQY
TRBJ1-5	.	TRBV6-2/TRBV6-3	ASSATGLAQH
TRBJ2-7	.	TRBV5-1	ASSLAGVAAEQY
TRBJ2-1	.	TRBV21-1	ASSKAPPGLAGAYNEQF
TRBJ2-2	few	TRBV19	ASSKGVRLNTGELF
TRBJ2-3	.	TRBV4-2	ASSQGFRGGRGADTQY
TRBJ2-7	.	TRBV7-8	AIGEGAGAYEQY
TRBJ1-2	.	TRBV11-2	ASSLRQETNYGYT
TRBJ2-1	.	TRBV15	ATSRDLGQGGNEQF
TRBJ2-3	.	TRBV15	ATRISPHTDTQY
TRBJ2-1	.	TRBV3-1/TRBV3-2	ASSQPSGLAGHNEQF
TRBJ1-1	.	TRBV14	ASSQSWREAF
TRBJ1-5	.	TRBV7-8	ASSLAAGSNQPQH
TRBJ2-2	.	TRBV19	ASSSGRTGTYGELF
TRBJ1-5	.	TRBV2	ASTQQGAFNQPQH
TRBJ2-7	once	TRBV9	ASSPYPGYEQY
TRBJ1-5	.	TRBV15	ATSLDRSNQPQH
TRBJ2-7	.	TRBV4-1	ASSHADSSYEQY
TRBJ1-2	.	TRBV19	ASSSTGGWIYGYT
TRBJ2-3	.	TRBV18	ASSPGRTDTQY
TRBJ2-2	.	TRBV6-4	ASSVQGQGVTGELF
TRBJ2-3	.	TRBV15	ATSRDPLAWDTQY
TRBJ2-1	.	TRBV3-1/TRBV3-2	ASSLTSGSKGF
TRBJ2-4	.	TRBV18	ASSETGWDIQY
TRBJ2-7	.	TRBV5-4	ASSFQRDNAQY
TRBJ1-5	.	TRBV3-1/TRBV3-2	ASSQWGTNSNQPQH
TRBJ1-1	.	TRBV29-1	SVRGQGLGDTEAF
TRBJ2-1	.	TRBV9	ASSVVNPGKEKQF
TRBJ2-3	few	TRBV3-1/TRBV3-2	ASSRLSGKADTQY
TRBJ2-1	.	TRBV19	ASRGTSGTFNEQF
TRBJ2-5	.	TRBV29-1	SVDLGQVKETQY
TRBJ2-5	.	TRBV3-1/TRBV3-2	ASSQDWGGETQY